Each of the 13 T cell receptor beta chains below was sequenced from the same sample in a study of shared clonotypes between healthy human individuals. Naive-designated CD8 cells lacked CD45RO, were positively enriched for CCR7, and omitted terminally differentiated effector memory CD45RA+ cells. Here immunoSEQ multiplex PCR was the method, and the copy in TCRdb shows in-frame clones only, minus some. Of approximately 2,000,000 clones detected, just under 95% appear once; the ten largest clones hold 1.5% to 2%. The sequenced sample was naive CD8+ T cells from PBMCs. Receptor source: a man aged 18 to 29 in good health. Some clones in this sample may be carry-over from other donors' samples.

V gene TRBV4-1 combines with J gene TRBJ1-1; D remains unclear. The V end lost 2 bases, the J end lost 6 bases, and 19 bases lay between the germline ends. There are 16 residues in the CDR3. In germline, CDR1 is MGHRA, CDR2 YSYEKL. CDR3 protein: CASSQFDQGWTAEAFF. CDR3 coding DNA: TGCGCCAGCAGCCAATTTGACCAAGGGTGGACTGCTGAAGCTTTCTTT.

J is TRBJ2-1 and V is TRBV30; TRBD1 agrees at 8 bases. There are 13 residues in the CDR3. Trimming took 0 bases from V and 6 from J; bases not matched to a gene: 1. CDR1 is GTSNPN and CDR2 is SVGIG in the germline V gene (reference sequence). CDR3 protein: CAWSVQGGNEQFF. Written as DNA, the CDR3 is TGTGCCTGGAGTGTACAGGGGGGCAATGAGCAGTTCTTC.

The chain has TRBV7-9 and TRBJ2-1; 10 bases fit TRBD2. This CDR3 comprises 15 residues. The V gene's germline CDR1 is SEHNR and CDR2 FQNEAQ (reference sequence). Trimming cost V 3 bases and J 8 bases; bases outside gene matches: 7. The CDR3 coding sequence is TGTGCCAGCAGCTTCCTAGCGGGAGCCTCGGATGAGCAGTTCTTC. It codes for CASSFLAGASDEQFF.

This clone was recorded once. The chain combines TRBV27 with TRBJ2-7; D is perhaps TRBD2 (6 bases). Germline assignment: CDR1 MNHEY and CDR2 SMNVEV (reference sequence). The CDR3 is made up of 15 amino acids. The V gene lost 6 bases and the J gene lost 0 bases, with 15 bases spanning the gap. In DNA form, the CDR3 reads TGTGCCAGCAGACCCCACCCCGGGAGCTCCTACGAGCAGTACTTC. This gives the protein CASRPHPGSSYEQYF.

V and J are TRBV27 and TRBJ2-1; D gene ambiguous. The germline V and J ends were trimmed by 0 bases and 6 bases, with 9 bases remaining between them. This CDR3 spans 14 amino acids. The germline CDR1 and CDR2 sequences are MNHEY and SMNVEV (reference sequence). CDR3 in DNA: TGTGCCAGCAGTTTATCTGGGATAGGCAATGAGCAGTTCTTC. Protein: CASSLSGIGNEQFF.

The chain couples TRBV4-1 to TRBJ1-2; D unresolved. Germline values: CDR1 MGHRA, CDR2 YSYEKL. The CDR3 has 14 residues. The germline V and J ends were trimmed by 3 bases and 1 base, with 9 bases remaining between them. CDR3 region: CASSHINRNYGYTF. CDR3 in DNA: TGCGCCAGCAGCCACATCAACCGTAACTATGGCTACACCTTC.

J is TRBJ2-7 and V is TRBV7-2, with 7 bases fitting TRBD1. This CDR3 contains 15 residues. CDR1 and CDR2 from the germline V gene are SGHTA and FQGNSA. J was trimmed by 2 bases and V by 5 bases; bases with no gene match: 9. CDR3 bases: TGTGCCAGCAGCCACACAGGGGATTCGGCCTACGAGCAGTACTTC. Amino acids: CASSHTGDSAYEQYF.

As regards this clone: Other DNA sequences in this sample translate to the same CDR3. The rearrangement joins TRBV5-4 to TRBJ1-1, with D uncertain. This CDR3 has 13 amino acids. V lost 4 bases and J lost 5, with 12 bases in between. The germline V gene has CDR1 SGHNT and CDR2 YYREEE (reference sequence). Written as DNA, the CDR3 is TGTGCCAGCAGCCCCGACCGTGGGACTGAAGCTTTCTTT. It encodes CASSPDRGTEAFF.

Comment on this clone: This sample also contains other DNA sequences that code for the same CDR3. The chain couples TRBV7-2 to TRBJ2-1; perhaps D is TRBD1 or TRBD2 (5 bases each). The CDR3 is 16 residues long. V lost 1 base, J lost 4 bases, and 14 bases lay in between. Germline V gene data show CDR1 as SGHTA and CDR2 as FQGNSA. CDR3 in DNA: TGTGCCAGCAGCTTAGACCTGGGACGCACATACAATGAGCAGTTCTTC. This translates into CASSLDLGRTYNEQFF.

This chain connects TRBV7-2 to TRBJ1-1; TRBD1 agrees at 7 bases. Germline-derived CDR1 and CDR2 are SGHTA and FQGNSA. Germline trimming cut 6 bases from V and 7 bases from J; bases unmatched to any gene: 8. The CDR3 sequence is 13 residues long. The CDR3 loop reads CASRSRQGYEAFF. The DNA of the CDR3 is TGTGCCAGCAGATCGAGACAGGGTTATGAAGCTTTCTTT.

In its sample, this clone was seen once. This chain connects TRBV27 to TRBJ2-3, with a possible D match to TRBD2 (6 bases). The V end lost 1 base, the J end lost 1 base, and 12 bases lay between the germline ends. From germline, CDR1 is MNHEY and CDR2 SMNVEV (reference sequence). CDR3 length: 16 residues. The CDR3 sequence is CASSLLGGFGTDTQYF. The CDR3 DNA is TGTGCCAGCAGTTTATTGGGGGGTTTCGGCACAGATACGCAGTATTTT.

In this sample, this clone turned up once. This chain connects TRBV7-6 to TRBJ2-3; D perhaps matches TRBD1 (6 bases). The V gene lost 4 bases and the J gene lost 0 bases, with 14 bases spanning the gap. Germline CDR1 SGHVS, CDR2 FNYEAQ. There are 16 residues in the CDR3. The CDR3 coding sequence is TGTGCCAGCAGCTCCCTCGTGGGGGCTAGCACAGATACGCAGTATTTT. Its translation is CASSSLVGASTDTQYF.

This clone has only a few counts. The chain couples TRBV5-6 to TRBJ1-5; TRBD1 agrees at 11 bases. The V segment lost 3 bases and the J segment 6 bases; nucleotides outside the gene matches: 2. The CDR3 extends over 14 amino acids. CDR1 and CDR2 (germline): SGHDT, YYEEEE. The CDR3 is CASSYGTGGQPQHF. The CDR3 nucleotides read TGTGCCAGCAGCTATGGGACAGGGGGTCAGCCCCAGCATTTT.